The TCR beta chain under discussion was sequenced for a study of shared clonotypes between healthy human individuals. Across the whole study: Participating donors consisted of two women and a few men aged 18 to 49. Study observations and caveats: The sole specimen, blood, was sampled, and tissue repertoires likely differ.

This clone has ten or more counts. Its antigen is not known. The sample contains more than one DNA sequence encoding this CDR3. Authors' analysis steps: Quality scores were absent from the junction-only immunoSEQ sequences, so filtering differed. Method: immunoSEQ multiplex PCR; TCRdb's copy keeps in-frame clones and lacks some. V and J calls and clone size are copied from that table; D and trimming were computed from the DNA. The table includes about 520,000 clones, 81% detected once. CDR3 size: 14 residues. The V and J ends lost 2 bases and 1 base respectively, with 8 bases between them. Germline CDR1 SGHAT, CDR2 FQNNGV.

Sequenced input: PBMCs. This sequence joins TRBV11-2 and TRBJ2-5, with D perhaps being TRBD1 or TRBD2 (6 bases each). The sequence came from a woman between 40 and 55 years old in good health. Some clones in this sample may be carry-over from other donors' samples. The CDR3 is CASSLRGVQETQYF. The CDR3 bases are TGTGCCAGCAGCTTAAGGGGGGTCCAAGAGACCCAGTACTTC. Variable domain in full (rest from reference TRBV11-2 and TRBJ2-5): EAGVAQSPRYKIIEKRQSVAFWCNPISGHATLYWYQQILGQGPKLLIQFQNNGVVDDSQLPKDRFSAERLKGVDSTLKIQPAKLEDSAVYLCASSLRGVQETQYFGPGTRLLVL.